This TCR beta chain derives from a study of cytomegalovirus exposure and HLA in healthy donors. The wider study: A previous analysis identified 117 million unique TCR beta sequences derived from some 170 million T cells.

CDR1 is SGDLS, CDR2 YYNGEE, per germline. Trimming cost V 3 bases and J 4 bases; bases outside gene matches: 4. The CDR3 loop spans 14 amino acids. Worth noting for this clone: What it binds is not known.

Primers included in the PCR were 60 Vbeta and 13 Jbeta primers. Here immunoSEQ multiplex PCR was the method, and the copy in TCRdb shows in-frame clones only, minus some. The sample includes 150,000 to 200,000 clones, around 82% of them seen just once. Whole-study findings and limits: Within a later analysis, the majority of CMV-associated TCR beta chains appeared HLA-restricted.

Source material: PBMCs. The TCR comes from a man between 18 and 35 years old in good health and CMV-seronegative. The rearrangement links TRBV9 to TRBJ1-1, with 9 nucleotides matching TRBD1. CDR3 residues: CASSAQGAATEAFF. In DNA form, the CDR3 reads TGTGCCAGCAGCGCACAGGGGGCAGCCACTGAAGCTTTCTTT.